The 26 T cell receptor beta chains presented below share a single source sample, sequenced in a study of T cells after posttransplantation cyclophosphamide. Profiled with immunoSEQ multiplex PCR; TCRdb holds only in-frame clones, not every one. The table shows more than 8,500 clones, with 85% to 90% occurring only once. Treatment was busulfan-fludarabine conditioning, a marrow graft, and cyclophosphamide on days +3 and +4. Material: PBMCs, obtained after allogeneic stem cell transplant with posttransplant cyclophosphamide. All receptors come from a female patient aged 35 to 55 who received an allogeneic stem cell transplant from an unrelated donor, was CMV-positive, and had no GVHD. Some T cells may arise from the graft donor.

V and J are TRBV6-5 and TRBJ2-1; D might be TRBD1 (5 bases). CDR3 length: 12 amino acids. V dropped 6 bases and J dropped 14 bases, with 17 bases sitting between them. CDR1 MNHEY and CDR2 SVGAGI come from the germline V gene. CDR3 in DNA: TGTGCCAGCAGCTCGCCCCCCCTACAGGAGTTCTTC. This translates into CASSSPPLQEFF.

This clone was detected a few times. The rearrangement uses TRBV19 and TRBJ1-6; D gene uncertain. Germline CDR1 and CDR2: LNHDA and SQIVND (reference sequence). The V and J ends lost 6 bases and 12 bases respectively, with 21 bases between them. CDR3 length equals 15 residues. CDR3 protein: CASSIYREEVGPLHF. The CDR3 nucleotides read TGTGCCAGTAGCATATACCGGGAAGAGGTTGGACCCCTCCACTTT.

This chain links TRBV28 with TRBJ2-1, with no clear D. The germline gives CDR1 MDHEN, CDR2 SYDVKM. Trimming removed 8 bases from V and 3 bases from J, with 14 bases in between. The CDR3 spans 14 residues. The chain's CDR3 is CASRRSGDYNEQFF. Here the CDR3 DNA reads TGTGCCAGCCGCAGGTCCGGCGACTACAATGAGCAGTTCTTC. The full variable domain, completed using reference TRBV28 and TRBJ2-1, is DVKVTQSSRYLVKRTGEKVFLECVQDMDHENMFWYRQDPGLGLRLIYFSYDVKMKEKGDIPEGYSVSREKKERFSLILESASTNQTSMYLCASRRSGDYNEQFFGPGTRLTVL.

CDR3 region: CASSSRGGRGYTF. The DNA of the CDR3 is TGTGCCAGCAGCTCCCGGGGTGGAAGGGGCTACACCTTC. The chain carries TRBV9 and TRBJ1-2; D call uncertain. Germline assignment: CDR1 SGDLS and CDR2 YYNGEE. V gave up 4 bases and J gave up 8 bases, with 15 bases separating them. This CDR3 spans 13 amino acids.

The chain carries TRBV11-3 and TRBJ1-1; 12 bases line up with TRBD1. The CDR3 loop spans 17 amino acids. The V and J ends lost 1 base and 3 bases, in that order; junction bases with no gene match: 6. The germline gives CDR1 SGHNT, CDR2 YENEEA. This chain's CDR3 is CASSLGLGQGADTEAFF. The CDR3, as DNA: TGTGCCAGCAGCTTAGGGTTGGGACAGGGGGCTGACACTGAAGCTTTCTTT.

The V gene is TRBV27, the J gene TRBJ2-7; 9 bases agree with TRBD2. V lost 3 bases to trimming and J lost 4 bases; unmatched junction nucleotides: 7. The length of the CDR3 is 15 residues. Germline loops: CDR1 MNHEY, CDR2 SMNVEV (reference sequence). This chain's CDR3 is CASSFLSGGSYEQYF. In nucleotides, the CDR3 is TGTGCCAGCAGTTTTCTCAGCGGGGGGTCTTACGAGCAGTACTTC.

The rearrangement links TRBV10-3 to TRBJ1-1; TRBD1 matches 7 bases. V shed 5 bases, J shed 3 bases, and the junction held 6 bases outside the gene matches. Germline values: CDR1 ENHRY, CDR2 SYGVKD. The CDR3 totals 14 residues. The CDR3 loop is CAISQTGADTEAFF. The CDR3 DNA reads TGTGCCATCAGTCAAACAGGGGCTGACACTGAAGCTTTCTTT.

The chain recombines TRBV7-6 with TRBJ2-5, with a tentative D call TRBD1 (6 bases). The germline V gene encodes CDR1 SGHVS and CDR2 FNYEAQ. The V and J ends lost 3 bases and 6 bases respectively, with 11 bases between them. The CDR3 runs to 13 residues. The CDR3 coding sequence is TGTGCCAGCAGCTTCAACAGGGTGAAGACCCAGTACTTC. This codes for CASSFNRVKTQYF.

This clone has just one count. CDR3 protein: CASSLAGGPPGELFF. Here the CDR3 DNA reads TGTGCCAGCAGCTTAGCCGGGGGTCCCCCCGGGGAGCTGTTTTTT. This sequence joins TRBV7-2 and TRBJ2-2, with D tentatively TRBD2 (6 bases). The CDR3 sequence is 15 residues long. The germline CDR1 and CDR2 sequences are SGHTA and FQGNSA. The V end lost 0 bases, the J end lost 6 bases, and 11 bases lay between the germline ends.

The genes are TRBV18 and TRBJ1-5; the D gene is possibly TRBD1 (5 bases). The V and J ends lost 1 base and 2 bases respectively, with 6 bases between them. The CDR3 sequence is 14 residues long. Looked up from germline, CDR1 is KGHSH and CDR2 is LQKENI. The CDR3, as DNA: TGTGCCAGCTCACCACGGGGGGGCAATCAGCCCCAGCATTTT. Protein product: CASSPRGGNQPQHF.

V usage is TRBV30 and J usage is TRBJ1-5; D may be TRBD1 (6 bases). Germline V gene lookup returns CDR1 GTSNPN and CDR2 SVGIG (reference sequence). Trimming removed 2 bases at V and 0 bases at J, with 8 bases between. This CDR3 comprises 14 residues. The DNA of the CDR3 is TGTGCCTGGAGTCAGGGGAATAGCAATCAGCCCCAGCATTTT. Amino acids: CAWSQGNSNQPQHF.

CDR3 amino acids: CASSLTGTPPGQYF. The CDR3 bases are TGTGCCAGCAGCCTGACCGGGACACCGCCCGGGCAGTACTTC. The chain links TRBV14 to TRBJ2-7; TRBD1 is a possible D gene (6 bases). CDR3 length equals 14 residues. Germline lookup yields CDR1 SGHDN and CDR2 FVKESK. The germline V and J ends were trimmed by 4 bases and 9 bases, with 19 bases remaining between them.

V and J are TRBV7-3 and TRBJ2-7; 7 bases are a match to TRBD1. With V trimmed by 2 bases and J by 6 bases, 4 bases remained unmatched. The CDR3 is made up of 13 amino acids. From germline, CDR1 is SGHTA and CDR2 FQGTGA. Written as DNA, the CDR3 is TGTGCCAGCAGCTTAGCGACAGGGTTCGAGCAGTACTTC. It is translated as CASSLATGFEQYF. Full variable domain (outside the CDR3, taken from reference TRBV7-3 and TRBJ2-7): GAGVSQTPSNKVTEKGKYVELRCDPISGHTALYWYRQSLGQGPEFLIYFQGTGAADDSGLPNDRFFAVRPEGSVSTLKIQRTERGDSAVYLCASSLATGFEQYFGPGTRLTVT.

The sample holds a few counts of this clone. The rearrangement uses TRBV27 and TRBJ2-5; the D is unclear. Germline V gene sequence: CDR1 MNHEY, CDR2 SMNVEV (reference sequence). The CDR3 extends over 14 amino acids. Trimming shortened V by 0 bases and J by 0 bases, and 5 bases separated the two germline ends. The CDR3 DNA reads as TGTGCCAGCAGTTTATCACATCACCAAGAGACCCAGTACTTC. Translation: CASSLSHHQETQYF.

This clone was seen just once. The V gene is TRBV19, the J gene TRBJ1-1; perhaps TRBD1 as D (6 bases). CDR3 length: 14 amino acids. The V gene's germline CDR1 is LNHDA and CDR2 SQIVND (reference sequence). Trimming removed 4 bases at V and 10 bases at J, with 19 bases between. The CDR3 loop is CASSNPPTGPGAFF. The CDR3 nucleotides are TGTGCCAGTAGTAACCCCCCCACAGGGCCCGGAGCTTTCTTT.

This clone was picked up a small number of times. The CDR3 nucleotides are TGTGCCAGCAGTTCACCCCAACAGGGGTTCAATGAGCAGTTCTTC. This translates into CASSSPQQGFNEQFF. The chain has TRBV6-5 and TRBJ2-1; 7 bases map to TRBD1. CDR1 and CDR2 (germline): MNHEY, SVGAGI. The CDR3 loop spans 15 amino acids. Trimming removed 4 bases from V and 6 bases from J; junction bases left unmatched: 9.

The chain recombines TRBV2 with TRBJ2-7, with a possible D match to TRBD1 (6 bases). Germline-derived CDR1 and CDR2 are SNHLY and FYNNEI. Trimming removed 7 bases from V and 12 bases from J, with 25 bases in between. This CDR3 spans 14 amino acids. The CDR3 is CASTFYRDNPEGYF. The DNA of the CDR3 is TGTGCCAGCACTTTTTACCGGGACAATCCTGAGGGGTACTTC.

This clone was seen only once. The J gene is TRBJ2-2, the V gene TRBV10-1; D uncertain. The V end was cut by 8 bases, the J end by 7 bases, with 26 bases between. CDR1 is WNHNN, CDR2 SYGVQD, per germline (reference sequence). The CDR3 spans 17 residues. Here the CDR3 DNA reads TGCGCCAGCCCCCGGCTAAAAGAACGACTCCGGCTCGGGGAGCTGTTTTTT. Amino acid sequence: CASPRLKERLRLGELFF.

The rearrangement joins TRBV27 to TRBJ1-1, with TRBD1 matching 9 bases. With 6 bases clipped from V and 11 bases from J, the junction kept 4 bases outside the gene matches. There are 11 residues in the CDR3. Germline V CDR1 and CDR2: MNHEY, SMNVEV (reference sequence). The CDR3 here is CASSRDRVAFF. The CDR3 DNA reads TGTGCCAGCAGCCGGGACAGGGTTGCTTTCTTT.

The rearrangement uses TRBV10-3 and TRBJ2-3; 7 nucleotides align to TRBD1. In germline, CDR1 is ENHRY, CDR2 SYGVKD. The length of the CDR3 is 16 residues. V gave up 5 bases and J gave up 1 base; unmatched junction bases: 9. The CDR3 loop reads CAISWDKGAGTDTQYF. In nucleotides, the CDR3 is TGTGCCATCAGTTGGGATAAGGGGGCCGGCACAGATACGCAGTATTTT.

The chain has TRBV18 and TRBJ1-2, with TRBD1 matching over 7 bases. Trimming took 6 bases from V and 4 from J; bases not matched to a gene: 14. Germline V gene data show CDR1 as KGHSH and CDR2 as LQKENI. This CDR3 contains 16 residues. Written as DNA, the CDR3 is TGTGCCAGCTCCCCCGGGACAGCACCCTCCCTCTATGGCTACACCTTC. Amino acids: CASSPGTAPSLYGYTF. Variable domain in full (rest from reference TRBV18 and TRBJ1-2): NAGVMQNPRHLVRRRGQEARLRCSPMKGHSHVYWYRQLPEEGLKFMVYLQKENIIDESGMPKERFSAEFPKEGPSILRIQQVVRGDSAAYFCASSPGTAPSLYGYTFGSGTRLTVV.

This chain connects TRBV28 to TRBJ2-3; D is undetermined. V was pared by 5 bases and J by 6 bases, with 12 bases between. Per the germline V gene, CDR1 is MDHEN and CDR2 is SYDVKM. The CDR3 covers 13 residues. CDR3 bases: TGTGCCAGCAGTCGCCCCCACGCGGATACGCAGTATTTT. Translated, it gives CASSRPHADTQYF.

The rearrangement links TRBV5-1 to TRBJ2-5, with a tentative D call TRBD1 (6 bases). Germline assignment: CDR1 SGHRS and CDR2 YFSETQ. The CDR3 totals 13 residues. Trimming took 3 bases from V and 1 from J, leaving 7 bases between them. Written as DNA, the CDR3 is TGCGCCAGCAGCTCAGGGGTCCAAGAGACCCAGTACTTC. It codes for CASSSGVQETQYF.

The chain uses TRBV18 and TRBJ1-1; 7 bases match TRBD1. The germline V gene has CDR1 KGHSH and CDR2 LQKENI. The J segment lost 0 bases and the V segment lost 2 bases, leaving 6 bases of the junction unmatched. The CDR3 covers 16 residues. Written as DNA, the CDR3 is TGTGCCAGCTCACCAGGCACGGACAGGATGAACACTGAAGCTTTCTTT. Its translation is CASSPGTDRMNTEAFF. Based on the CDR3 plus reference TRBV18 and TRBJ1-1, the full variable domain is NAGVMQNPRHLVRRRGQEARLRCSPMKGHSHVYWYRQLPEEGLKFMVYLQKENIIDESGMPKERFSAEFPKEGPSILRIQQVVRGDSAAYFCASSPGTDRMNTEAFFGQGTRLTVV.

The chain links TRBV15 to TRBJ1-5, with D perhaps matching TRBD1 (5 bases). Per the germline V gene, CDR1 is LNHNV and CDR2 is YYDKDF (reference sequence). This CDR3 is built from 15 residues. Trimming removed 0 bases from V and 5 bases from J, with 11 bases in between. CDR3 loop: CATSREAGLDQPQHF. The CDR3 DNA is TGTGCCACCAGCAGAGAGGCGGGGCTGGATCAGCCCCAGCATTTT.

This clone was seen a few times. J is TRBJ2-5 and V is TRBV7-8, with a possible D match to TRBD1 (6 bases). Deletions cut 5 bases from V and 2 bases from J, with 9 bases between. The CDR3 contains 13 residues. The germline V gene encodes CDR1 SGHVS and CDR2 FQNEAQ. This CDR3 reads CASSLDRQETQYF. CDR3 bases: TGTGCCAGCAGCCTTGACAGGCAAGAGACCCAGTACTTC.